Given below is one T cell receptor (beta chain) in context. V lost 5 bases, J lost 2 bases, and 13 bases stayed unmatched. CDR3 size: 18 residues. Germline CDR1 reads PRHDT; CDR2 reads FYEKMQ (reference sequence). Source study methods: Estimates of nucleated cell counts were drawn from the amplification of reference gene primers. Sequencing was performed with immunoSEQ multiplex PCR; in TCRdb, only in-frame clones are kept and a portion is missing. The V and J calls and clone size come from that table; D and trimming were worked out from the DNA. This sample has about 360,000 clones, with around nine tenths found just once. The data stem from a study of blood T cell repertoires in COVID-19. Study-level information: COVID-19 samples from acute and convalescent phases originated in the United States, Italy and Spain. PBMCs, B-cell-depleted T cells, or T cells provided the cDNA or gDNA that made up the material.

The chain recombines TRBV13 with TRBJ2-1; TRBD2 matches at 9 bases. The sequenced material came from peripheral blood. The TCR was taken from a human donor in a cohort sampled during active COVID-19. Here the CDR3 DNA reads TGTGCCAGCAGCCCACGTTTCGGCGGGGGGGCGGCCTACAATGAGCAGTTCTTC. Translated, it gives CASSPRFGGGAAYNEQFF. Using reference TRBV13 and TRBJ2-1 for the parts outside the CDR3, the full variable domain is AAGVIQSPRHLIKEKRETATLKCYPIPRHDTVYWYQQGPGQDPQFLISFYEKMQSDKGSIPDRFSAQQFSDYHSELNMSSLELGDSALYFCASSPRFGGGAAYNEQFFGPGTRLTVL.